The 27 T cell receptor beta chains below come from one sample, sequenced in a study of molecular identifiers for immune sequencing clone quantification. MiXCR, applied by TCRdb to the PCR reads, yields one record per CDR3 protein. The data contain 400,000 to 600,000 distinct CDR3 sequences, about a quarter of them singletons. Sequencing was performed on naive CD8+ T cells from blood, with Jurkat cell RNA spiked in. Noted subset: FACS-sorted CD8+CD4-CCR7+CD45RA+ naive T cells. These receptors came from a human donor in good health. Some libraries in this study had Jurkat cell RNA spiked in.

The chain joins TRBV5-5 to TRBJ1-3, with D uncertain. CDR3 length: 15 amino acids. V gave up 1 base and J gave up 4 bases, with 12 bases separating them. Looked up from germline, CDR1 is SGHKS and CDR2 is YYEKEE (reference sequence). CDR3 protein: CASSLTRNRGNTIYF. The CDR3 DNA reads TGTGCCAGCAGCTTGACAAGGAATAGAGGAAACACCATATATTTT.

This clonotype came up a few times. This chain uses TRBV7-9 with TRBJ2-5; 8 bases match TRBD2. CDR1 SEHNR and CDR2 FQNEAQ come from the germline V gene (reference sequence). Trimming removed 5 bases from V and 1 base from J; junction bases left unmatched: 12. The CDR3 runs 17 residues. This CDR3 reads CASSQPASGSPQETQYF. DNA of the CDR3: TGTGCCAGCAGCCAACCAGCAAGCGGGAGTCCCCAAGAGACCCAGTACTTC.

The DNA for the CDR3 is TGTGCCAGCAGCGGGACAGTTGTCGAGCAGTACTTC. This sequence encodes CASSGTVVEQYF. This rearrangement joins TRBV6-2 or TRBV6-3 to TRBJ2-7; 7 nucleotides line up with TRBD1. The CDR3 has 12 residues. J gave up 6 bases and V 6 bases, and 5 bases lay outside the gene matches. The V gene's germline CDR1 is MNHEY and CDR2 SVGEGT.

This clonotype occurred many times. The rearrangement joins TRBV6-2 or TRBV6-3 to TRBJ1-2; the D gene is possibly TRBD1 (5 bases). CDR1 and CDR2 (germline): MNHEY, SVGEGT. Trimming pared 2 bases from V and 5 bases from J, leaving 15 bases between. The CDR3 covers 15 residues. Here the CDR3 reads CASSYEQGFRYGYTF. The CDR3 nucleotides read TGTGCCAGCAGTTACGAGCAGGGATTCCGATATGGCTACACCTTC.

V gene TRBV7-9 combines with J gene TRBJ2-7; 9 nucleotides match TRBD2. With 2 bases clipped from V and 5 bases from J, the junction kept 10 bases outside the gene matches. From germline, CDR1 is SEHNR and CDR2 FQNEAQ (reference sequence). This CDR3 contains 16 residues. Written as DNA, the CDR3 is TGTGCCAGCAGCTTATATCTAGCGGGGTCTCTCCACGAGCAGTACTTC. Its protein is CASSLYLAGSLHEQYF.

As concerns this clonotype: Here the CDR3 omits its conserved ending phenylalanine or tryptophan, so a read error is the likely source. The limits of the CDR3 on the DNA are not certain, so only TCRdb's listed CDR3 is given. The rearrangement links TRBV20-1 to TRBJ1-3. A total of 16 residues make up the CDR3, ends included. Germline V gives CDR1 DFQATT, CDR2 SNEGSKA (reference sequence). The CDR3: CSARDADRLINHIPRS.

This clonotype was found a few times. The rearrangement joins TRBV11-2 to TRBJ2-7, with 7 bases identical to TRBD1. CDR3 length: 15 residues. V dropped 3 bases and J dropped 3; count of bases not matched to a gene: 8. Germline assignment: CDR1 SGHAT and CDR2 FQNNGV. The chain's CDR3 is CASSFAATGRYEQYF. In nucleotides, the CDR3 is TGTGCCAGCAGCTTCGCCGCGACAGGGCGCTACGAGCAGTACTTC.

This clonotype occurred a few times. The chain couples TRBV27 to TRBJ2-1; 12 nucleotides line up with TRBD2. The germline V gene encodes CDR1 MNHEY and CDR2 SMNVEV (reference sequence). The J segment lost 5 bases and the V segment lost 3 bases, leaving 5 bases of the junction unmatched. The CDR3 totals 16 residues. CDR3 in DNA: TGTGCCAGCAGTTTGTTCGGACTAGCGGGGAACAATGAGCAGTTCTTC. It encodes CASSLFGLAGNNEQFF.

The rearrangement joins TRBV20-1 to TRBJ2-7, with 15 nucleotides matching TRBD2. The CDR3 totals 18 residues. The V segment lost 6 bases and the J segment 7 bases; nucleotides outside the gene matches: 19. Germline assignment: CDR1 DFQATT and CDR2 SNEGSKA (reference sequence). This CDR3 reads CSAPPGTSGRLHGWEQYF. The CDR3 region has the DNA TGCAGTGCCCCCCCCGGGACTAGCGGGAGGCTACATGGTTGGGAGCAGTACTTC.

About this clonotype: An end of the junction does not agree with germline; a read error may underlie this. The chain recombines TRBV19 with TRBJ1-3; D gene unclear. This CDR3 contains 15 residues. CDR1 and CDR2 (germline): LNHDA, SQIVND (reference sequence). This chain's CDR3 is CASTPDGWPGNTMYF. In DNA form, the CDR3 reads TGCGCCAGTACCCCGGACGGCTGGCCCGGAAACACCATGTATTTT.

This clonotype was found once. Given a much more abundant clone one base away, this may be a read error. The rearrangement joins TRBV7-2 to TRBJ2-3, with D uncertain. CDR1 is SGHTA, CDR2 FQGNSA, per germline. The CDR3 runs to 13 residues. The CDR3, as DNA: TGTGCCCGCAGCTTTAGTTACACAGATACGCAGTATTTT. Residues: CARSFSYTDTQYF.

This clonotype turned up a few times. At one end, the junction sequence differs from germline, possibly due to a read error. V and J are TRBV5-6 and TRBJ2-7, with unresolved D. The CDR3 totals 13 residues. Germline V CDR1 and CDR2: SGHDT, YYEEEE. CDR3: CAGRITGGFGQYF. The CDR3 DNA reads TGTGCCGGCAGGATCACCGGTGGCTTCGGGCAGTACTTC.

In DNA form, the CDR3 reads TGTGCCAGCAGTGAAGTCTACAGGGGCGGTCAGCCCCAGCATTTT. It encodes CASSEVYRGGQPQHF. The chain combines TRBV12-3 or TRBV12-4 with TRBJ1-5; TRBD1 aligns across 7 bases. V lost 5 bases to trimming and J lost 6 bases; unmatched junction nucleotides: 10. This CDR3 spans 15 amino acids.

V is TRBV3-1 and J is TRBJ1-6, with D tentatively TRBD1 (5 bases). The V and J ends lost 1 base and 9 bases respectively, with 13 bases between them. CDR3 length: 15 residues. Germline values: CDR1 LGHDT, CDR2 YNNKEL (reference sequence). For the CDR3, the DNA is TGTGCCAGCAGCCAAGGTTCAGGGATCGTTTCACCCCTCCACTTT. It specifies CASSQGSGIVSPLHF.

V and J are TRBV6-2 or TRBV6-3 and TRBJ2-3; D is undetermined. V was pared by 6 bases and J by 2 bases, with 15 bases between. CDR1 MNHEY and CDR2 SVGEGT come from the germline V gene. The CDR3 runs to 15 residues. The CDR3 here is CASSTSREVTDTQYF. CDR3 DNA: TGTGCCAGCAGCACCTCCCGCGAGGTCACAGATACGCAGTATTTT.

The chain uses TRBV4-1 and TRBJ2-5; D may be TRBD2 (6 bases). CDR3 size: 16 residues. Germline loops: CDR1 MGHRA, CDR2 YSYEKL. V was pared by 3 bases and J by 4 bases, with 18 bases between. DNA of the CDR3: TGCGCCAGCAGCCACCCGGCCGGGACTCTAGGAGAGACCCAGTACTTC. Translating it yields CASSHPAGTLGETQYF.

A word on this clonotype: This could be a read error, since a much larger clone is one nucleotide away. This sequence joins TRBV27 and TRBJ1-5; no firm D call. The CDR3 extends over 16 amino acids. The germline gives CDR1 MNHEY, CDR2 SMNVEV (reference sequence). CDR3 region: CACSFPQRAVNQPQHF. The CDR3 DNA reads as TGTGCCTGCAGTTTTCCCCAGCGGGCCGTCAATCAGCCCCAGCATTTT.

The chain recombines TRBV5-3 with TRBJ2-2; D uncertain. TRBV5-3 counts as an open reading frame of uncertain function. V shed 8 bases and J shed 5 bases, with 25 bases lying between them. CDR3 length equals 17 residues. CDR3 nucleotide sequence: TGTGCCAGCAGTATACAACGGGCCCCCCCGTGGACCGGGGAGCTGTTTTTT. Translation: CASSIQRAPPWTGELFF.

This clonotype has only a few counts. The CDR3 here is CASSLTGQRDQPQHF. The CDR3 DNA sequence: TGTGCCAGCAGCCTTACTGGGCAGAGAGATCAGCCCCAGCATTTT. The J gene is TRBJ1-5, the V gene TRBV3-1; no definite D call. CDR3 size: 15 residues. Germline V lookup: CDR1 LGHDT, CDR2 YNNKEL (reference sequence). V gave up 4 bases and J gave up 5 bases, with 15 bases separating them.

DNA of the CDR3: TGTGCCAGCAGCTTACTCCCGTCGGCGCCAGCCTACAATGAGCAGTTCTTC. It translates to CASSLLPSAPAYNEQFF. The chain combines TRBV7-3 with TRBJ2-1; D not certain. V lost 2 bases to trimming and J lost 2 bases, with 16 bases between them. From germline, CDR1 is SGHTA and CDR2 FQGTGA. CDR3 length: 17 amino acids.

The rearrangement uses TRBV7-9 and TRBJ1-6, with TRBD1 matching 7 bases. After removal of 1 base from V and 11 bases from J, the junction contained 8 bases not matched to a gene. CDR3 size: 15 residues. CDR1 SEHNR and CDR2 FQNEAQ come from the germline V gene (reference sequence). The CDR3 protein is CASSLGGRGIPPLHF. The DNA of the CDR3 is TGTGCCAGCAGCTTAGGGGGCAGGGGGATTCCACCCCTCCACTTT.

This clonotype was counted at least ten times. This chain links TRBV7-2 with TRBJ1-1; D not resolved. The V and J ends lost 5 bases and 7 bases respectively, with 17 bases between them. This CDR3 comprises 14 residues. Germline V CDR1 and CDR2: SGHTA, FQGNSA. CDR3 nucleotide sequence: TGTGCCAGCAGCCCACGTTGGGGTATCCGTGAAGCTTTCTTT. Protein: CASSPRWGIREAFF.

On this clonotype itself: A read error may produce the germline difference seen at one junction end. This sequence joins TRBV28 and TRBJ2-3; D remains unclear. The CDR3 has 15 amino acids. The germline CDR1 and CDR2 sequences are MDHEN and SYDVKM. The CDR3 protein is CASRKDGSSTDMQYF. The DNA for the CDR3 is TGTGCCAGCAGGAAGGACGGCTCAAGCACAGATATGCAGTATTTT.

As regards this clonotype: A read error is possible here, since a much larger clone lies one base away. The rearrangement links TRBV29-1 to TRBJ2-7; the D is unclear. The CDR3 has 13 amino acids. Germline CDR1 is SQVTM and CDR2 is ANQGSEA. The CDR3 sequence is CSVEEVLIGEQHF. CDR3 nucleotide sequence: TGCAGCGTTGAAGAGGTGCTGATAGGCGAGCAGCACTTC.

This clonotype was seen many times. This rearrangement joins TRBV5-1 to TRBJ1-1; 7 nucleotides agree with TRBD1. The CDR3 has 15 residues. V shed 6 bases and J 0 bases; nucleotides not matched to a gene: 8. Germline V gene sequence: CDR1 SGHRS, CDR2 YFSETQ. CDR3 in amino acids: CASIEGAGMNTEAFF. CDR3 sequence (DNA): TGCGCCAGCATTGAGGGGGCAGGGATGAACACTGAAGCTTTCTTT. Variable domain in full (rest from reference TRBV5-1 and TRBJ1-1): KAGVTQTPRYLIKTRGQQVTLSCSPISGHRSVSWYQQTPGQGLQFLFEYFSETQRNKGNFPGRFSGRQFSNSRSEMNVSTLELGDSALYLCASIEGAGMNTEAFFGQGTRLTVV.

This clonotype was found a few times. The chain employs TRBV24-1 and TRBJ2-2, with D hard to call. This CDR3 has 14 residues. The germline V and J ends were trimmed by 9 bases and 0 bases, with 10 bases remaining between them. Germline V gives CDR1 KGHDR, CDR2 SFDVKD. In nucleotides, the CDR3 is TGTGCCACCGGGCACAGATCGAACACCGGGGAGCTGTTTTTT. Translation: CATGHRSNTGELFF.

This rearrangement joins TRBV4-1 to TRBJ1-3, with D possibly TRBD1 on 5 matching bases. Germline V lookup: CDR1 MGHRA, CDR2 YSYEKL. The CDR3 is 19 residues long. The V and J ends lost 0 bases and 2 bases respectively, with 20 bases between them. In DNA, the CDR3 is TGCGCCAGCAGCCAAGATTCACAGGCAACAGGCTCACCTGGAAACACCATATATTTT. It yields the protein CASSQDSQATGSPGNTIYF.